Following are 13 T cell receptor beta chains from one sample sequenced in a study of identical twins. TCRdb processed the 5' RACE reads anew with MiXCR; each CDR3 protein has one entry. The profile shows 300,000 to 350,000 distinct CDR3 sequences, about 12% of them singletons. In addition, the sample was reused for a study of yellow fever vaccine responses in identical twins.

The sample consisted of CD8+ T cells sorted from blood. Receptors originate from a woman aged 18-29 years in good health.

This chain joins TRBV27 and TRBJ2-2; TRBD2 aligns across 7 bases. CDR3 length: 16 amino acids. After removal of 4 bases from V and 5 bases from J, the junction contained 10 bases not matched to a gene. Germline CDR1 reads MNHEY; CDR2 reads SMNVEV (reference sequence). The CDR3 coding sequence is TGTGCCAGCAGTTGGGGGGGACTAATGGGGACCGGGGAGCTGTTTTTT. Translating it yields CASSWGGLMGTGELFF.

The rearrangement joins TRBV5-5 to TRBJ2-5; unclear D gene. Trimming removed 1 base from V and 0 bases from J, with 7 bases in between. CDR1 is SGHKS, CDR2 YYEKEE, per germline (reference sequence). The CDR3 has 14 residues. This chain's CDR3 is CASSLIRYQETQYF. CDR3 nucleotide sequence: TGTGCCAGCAGCTTGATTAGATACCAAGAGACCCAGTACTTC.

The chain combines TRBV12-3 or TRBV12-4 with TRBJ2-1; 7 bases match TRBD2. The CDR3 is 16 amino acids. J lost 5 bases, V lost 3 bases, and 10 bases had no gene match. The CDR3 nucleotides read TGTGCCAGCAGTTTTTCCGGGGGACTAACCCACAATGAGCAGTTCTTC. Its translation is CASSFSGGLTHNEQFF.

This clonotype was seen a handful of times. This CDR3 reads CATSPTSGHEQYF. The CDR3 DNA follows: TGTGCCACCAGCCCCACTAGCGGCCACGAGCAGTACTTC. V usage is TRBV24-1 and J usage is TRBJ2-7, with 8 bases matching TRBD2. This CDR3 region has 13 residues. Per germline, CDR1 KGHDR and CDR2 SFDVKD. J was trimmed by 5 bases and V by 7 bases; bases with no gene match: 6.

This clonotype came up many times. The V gene is TRBV29-1, the J gene TRBJ1-1; 7 nucleotides agree with TRBD1. This CDR3 has 13 residues. Trimming at V came to 5 bases and at J to 2 bases, leaving 5 bases not matched to a gene. Germline loops: CDR1 SQVTM, CDR2 ANQGSEA. DNA of the CDR3: TGCAGCGTTTGGGGACAGCCAAACACTGAAGCTTTCTTT. Protein sequence: CSVWGQPNTEAFF.

This sequence joins TRBV10-2 and TRBJ2-4; TRBD2 matches at 7 bases. The J segment lost 0 bases and the V segment lost 4 bases, leaving 15 bases of the junction unmatched. The CDR3 consists of 19 residues. Germline CDR1 is WSHSY and CDR2 is SAAADI. The CDR3 sequence is CASSAAGDRGLLAKNIQYF. As DNA, the CDR3 is TGCGCCAGCAGTGCGGCGGGAGATCGCGGCTTACTAGCCAAAAACATTCAGTACTTC.

In its sample, this clonotype was seen a few times. The chain uses TRBV6-1 and TRBJ2-2; D is perhaps TRBD2 (5 bases). The CDR3 runs 14 residues. CDR1 is MNHNS and CDR2 is SASEGT in the germline V gene. V gave up 7 bases and J gave up 6 bases, with 15 bases separating them. CDR3 protein: CASIPFGIPGELFF. The CDR3 DNA reads TGTGCCAGCATCCCTTTCGGGATCCCCGGGGAGCTGTTTTTT.

The CDR3 DNA is TGCAGTGTAAGGGGGACCGATGGCTACACCTTC. Protein product: CSVRGTDGYTF. The J gene is TRBJ1-2, the V gene TRBV20-1; possible D gene TRBD1, 6 bases. CDR1 DFQATT and CDR2 SNEGSKA come from the germline V gene (reference sequence). Trimming took 7 bases from V and 6 from J, leaving 12 bases between them. The CDR3 is 11 residues long.

This clonotype was counted at least ten times. V and J are TRBV29-1 and TRBJ2-7, with D uncertain. The V gene's germline CDR1 is SQVTM and CDR2 ANQGSEA. V was trimmed by 5 bases and J by 0 bases, leaving 11 bases between them. The CDR3 is made up of 13 amino acids. The CDR3 DNA follows: TGCAGCGTTCGCACAGCGAGCTCCTACGAGCAGTACTTC. It yields the protein CSVRTASSYEQYF.

This CDR3 reads CASSPQLNTDTQYF. The CDR3 nucleotides are TGTGCCAGCAGTCCTCAGCTCAACACAGATACGCAGTATTTT. The V gene is TRBV28, the J gene TRBJ2-3; D is ambiguous. This CDR3 spans 14 amino acids. Per germline, CDR1 MDHEN and CDR2 SYDVKM. V was trimmed by 5 bases and J by 2 bases, leaving 11 bases between them.

In this sample, this clonotype turned up a few times. The rearrangement joins TRBV20-1 to TRBJ2-3; 11 bases agree with TRBD2. This CDR3 has 16 amino acids. V shed 7 bases and J 5 bases; nucleotides not matched to a gene: 14. The V gene's germline CDR1 is DFQATT and CDR2 SNEGSKA (reference sequence). Here the CDR3 reads CSVRARTSGSGDTQYF. For the CDR3, the DNA is TGCAGTGTCAGAGCCCGCACTAGCGGGAGTGGAGATACGCAGTATTTT.

On this clonotype: A read error may explain this, as a much larger clone is one base away. The rearrangement links TRBV12-3 or TRBV12-4 to TRBJ2-2; 10 positions agree with TRBD2. This CDR3 has 17 amino acids. CDR3 residues: CAISFASGRPNTGELFF. CDR3 DNA: TGTGCCATCAGTTTTGCTAGCGGGAGACCCAACACCGGGGAGCTGTTTTTT.

This clonotype was counted at least ten times. This rearrangement joins TRBV6-1 to TRBJ2-1, with 10 bases fitting TRBD2. CDR3 length: 15 amino acids. Germline V gives CDR1 MNHNS, CDR2 SASEGT. With V trimmed by 6 bases and J by 7 bases, 9 bases remained unmatched. CDR3 in DNA: TGTGCCAGCAGCCCTATAGCGGGAGGTAATAATGAGCAGTTCTTC. Protein: CASSPIAGGNNEQFF.